This record covers a single T cell receptor beta chain. With V trimmed by 6 bases and J by 6 bases, 2 bases remained unmatched. The CDR3 sequence is 12 residues long. CDR1 is LGHNA, CDR2 YSLEER, per germline. This record comes from a study of blood T cell repertoires in COVID-19. Study summary: Sources were T cells, B-cell-depleted T cells, or PBMCs; the material itself was cDNA or gDNA.

Data came from immunoSEQ multiplex PCR; TCRdb stores just in-frame clones and leaves some out. This sample has about 120,000 clones, with around nine tenths found just once. The origin of this receptor is a human donor with active COVID-19. The donor label of this sample is uncertain. The J gene is TRBJ1-2, the V gene TRBV4-3; TRBD1 agrees at 9 bases. The source material was peripheral blood. CDR3 coding DNA: TGCGCCAGCAGACAGGGGGCCCATGGCTACACCTTC. Its translation is CASRQGAHGYTF.